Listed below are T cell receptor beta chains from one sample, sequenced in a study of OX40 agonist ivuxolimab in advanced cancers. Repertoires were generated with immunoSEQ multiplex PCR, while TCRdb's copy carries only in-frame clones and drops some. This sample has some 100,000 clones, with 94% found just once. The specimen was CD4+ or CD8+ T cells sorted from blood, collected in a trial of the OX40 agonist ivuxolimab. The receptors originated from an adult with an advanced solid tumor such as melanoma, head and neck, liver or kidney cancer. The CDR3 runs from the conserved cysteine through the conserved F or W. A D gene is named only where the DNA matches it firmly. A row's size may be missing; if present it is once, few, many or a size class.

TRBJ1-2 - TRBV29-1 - CSVTGNYGYTF TGCAGCGTTACAGGAAACTATGGCTACACCTTC
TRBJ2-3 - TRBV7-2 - CASSPWGRTDTQYF TGTGCCAGCAGTCCCTGGGGTCGCACAGATACGCAGTATTTT
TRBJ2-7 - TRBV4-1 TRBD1 CASSPRQGEAYEQYF TGCGCCAGCAGCCCTCGACAGGGGGAAGCCTACGAGCAGTACTTC
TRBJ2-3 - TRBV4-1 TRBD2 CASSRGTSGRPDTQYF TGCGCCAGCAGCCGAGGGACTAGCGGGAGGCCAGATACGCAGTATTTT
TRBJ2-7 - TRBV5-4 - CASSLEGGYEQYF TGTGCCAGCAGCTTAGAGGGGGGTTACGAGCAGTACTTC
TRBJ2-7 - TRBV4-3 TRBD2 CASSQERGRLYEQYF TGCGCCAGCAGCCAAGAACGCGGGAGGCTCTACGAGCAGTACTTC
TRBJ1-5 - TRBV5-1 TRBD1 CASSLSRQGTLVKRNQPQHF TGCGCCAGCAGCTTGTCACGACAGGGGACCCTAGTAAAGAGGAATCAGCCCCAGCATTTT
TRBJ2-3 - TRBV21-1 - CASSKENPRLRDTQYF TGTGCCAGCAGCAAAGAAAATCCCCGGTTAAGGGATACGCAGTATTTT
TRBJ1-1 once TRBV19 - CASMSSGETEAFF TGTGCCAGTATGAGCAGTGGGGAGACTGAAGCTTTCTTT
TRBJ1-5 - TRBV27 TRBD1 CASSFGTGSQPQHF TGTGCCAGCAGTTTCGGGACAGGTAGTCAGCCCCAGCATTTT
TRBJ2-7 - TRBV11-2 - CASSLRAGYEQYF TGTGCCAGCAGCTTAAGGGCTGGCTACGAGCAGTACTTC
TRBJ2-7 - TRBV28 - CASSLVGGPYEQYF TGTGCCAGCAGTTTGGTGGGGGGACCTTACGAGCAGTACTTC
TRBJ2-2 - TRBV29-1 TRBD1 CSVRQGPGELFF TGCAGCGTTCGACAGGGCCCCGGGGAGCTGTTTTTT
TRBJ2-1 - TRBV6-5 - CASSYGAISEQFF TGTGCCAGCAGTTACGGGGCTATAAGTGAGCAGTTCTTC
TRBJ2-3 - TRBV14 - CASSQGLYTDTQYF TGTGCCAGCAGCCAGGGACTCTACACAGATACGCAGTATTTT
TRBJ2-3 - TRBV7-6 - CASSLFAVTQYF TGTGCCAGCAGCTTATTCGCGGTTACGCAGTATTTT
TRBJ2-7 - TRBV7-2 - CASSPLSSYEQYF TGTGCCAGCAGCCCTCTAAGTTCCTACGAGCAGTACTTC
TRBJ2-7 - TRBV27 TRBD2 CASSLAGENYEQYF TGTGCCAGCAGTTTGGCGGGAGAAAACTACGAGCAGTACTTC
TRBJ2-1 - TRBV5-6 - CASSSHNEQFF TGTGCCAGCAGCTCCCACAATGAGCAGTTCTTC
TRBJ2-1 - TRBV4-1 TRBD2 CASSQESSGRALYNEQFF TGCGCCAGCAGCCAAGAGTCTAGCGGGAGGGCCCTCTACAATGAGCAGTTCTTC
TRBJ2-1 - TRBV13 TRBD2 CASSPSGGASDEQFF TGTGCCAGCAGCCCTAGCGGGGGGGCAAGCGATGAGCAGTTCTTC
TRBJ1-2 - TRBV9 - CASSGWRVASSPNYGYTF TGTGCCAGCAGCGGATGGCGTGTAGCTTCATCACCCAACTATGGCTACACCTTC
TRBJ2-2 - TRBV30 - CATSVDTGELFF TGTGCCACTTCGGTGGACACCGGGGAGCTGTTTTTT
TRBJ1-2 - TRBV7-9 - CASSLVEGEIYGYTF TGTGCCAGCAGCTTGGTGGAGGGTGAGATTTATGGCTACACCTTC
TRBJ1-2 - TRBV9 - CASSALGSYGYTF TGTGCCAGCAGCGCCTTGGGCAGCTATGGCTACACCTTC
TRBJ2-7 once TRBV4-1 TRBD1 CASSPGQGTYEQYF TGCGCCAGCAGCCCCGGACAGGGGACCTACGAGCAGTACTTC
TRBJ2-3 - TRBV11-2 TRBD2 CASSLGGWAGVTDTQYF TGTGCCAGCAGCTTAGGGGGATGGGCGGGGGTTACAGATACGCAGTATTTT
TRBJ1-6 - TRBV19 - CASHPGTHNSPLHF TGTGCCAGCCATCCGGGAACGCATAATTCACCCCTCCACTTT
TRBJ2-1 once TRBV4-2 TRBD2 CASSPFGASGSNEQFF TGTGCCAGCAGCCCCTTCGGAGCTAGCGGGAGTAATGAGCAGTTCTTC
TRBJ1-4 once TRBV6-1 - CASRTAATNEKLFF TGTGCCAGCAGGACAGCTGCAACTAATGAAAAACTGTTTTTT
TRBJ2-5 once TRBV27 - CASSLYIEETQYF TGTGCCAGCAGTTTATATATTGAAGAGACCCAGTACTTC
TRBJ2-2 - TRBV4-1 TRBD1 CASSQRTGNTGELFF TGCGCCAGCAGCCAGCGGACAGGGAACACCGGGGAGCTGTTTTTT
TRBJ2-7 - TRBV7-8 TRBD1 CASSTGTAYEQYF TGTGCCAGCAGCACAGGGACAGCCTACGAGCAGTACTTC
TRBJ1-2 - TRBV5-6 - CASSSTVLYGYTF TGTGCCAGCAGCTCGACAGTTCTCTATGGCTACACCTTC
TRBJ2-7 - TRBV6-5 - CASSYGRTYEQYF TGTGCCAGCAGTTACGGGCGAACCTACGAGCAGTACTTC
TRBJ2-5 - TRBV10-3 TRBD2 CAISESSSGAAPQETQYF TGTGCCATCAGTGAGTCGTCTAGCGGGGCGGCTCCGCAAGAGACCCAGTACTTC
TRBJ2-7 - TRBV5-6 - CASSRVLLYEQYF TGTGCCAGCTCCCGGGTTCTCCTCTACGAGCAGTACTTC
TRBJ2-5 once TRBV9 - CASSVDTGNQETQYF TGTGCCAGCAGCGTAGATACCGGGAACCAAGAGACCCAGTACTTC
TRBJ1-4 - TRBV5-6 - CASSLGGNSEKLFF TGTGCCAGCAGCTTAGGGGGGAATAGTGAAAAACTGTTTTTT
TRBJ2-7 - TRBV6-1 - CASSETPRWEQYF TGTGCCAGCAGTGAAACCCCCCGGTGGGAGCAGTACTTC
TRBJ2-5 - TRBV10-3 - CAISESGNQETQYF TGTGCCATCAGTGAAAGCGGTAACCAAGAGACCCAGTACTTC
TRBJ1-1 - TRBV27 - CASSLSADMNTEAFF TGTGCCAGCAGTTTATCGGCAGACATGAACACTGAAGCTTTCTTT
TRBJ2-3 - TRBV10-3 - CAISASQSTDTQYF TGTGCCATCAGTGCTAGCCAGAGCACAGATACGCAGTATTTT
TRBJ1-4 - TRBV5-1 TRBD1 CASSPRPDRGHEKLFF TGCGCCAGCAGCCCCCGCCCGGACAGGGGACATGAAAAACTGTTTTTT